The T cell receptor beta chain described here comes from a study of T cell responses to AZD1222 COVID-19 vaccine. Study information: Doses given second, at about 4 or about 12 weeks, were pooled.

The data were produced by immunoSEQ multiplex PCR, yet TCRdb's version contains in-frame clones alone and is incomplete. The repertoire holds approximately 150,000 clones, approximately 92% seen once, with over 1.5% in the top ten. In germline, CDR1 is MNHEY, CDR2 SMNVEV (reference sequence). V was shortened by 5 bases and J by 5 bases, with 15 bases between the two germline ends. The length of the CDR3 is 15 residues. The material sequenced was peripheral blood, taken on day 0 of AZD1222 vaccination. The chain links TRBV27 to TRBJ2-2; D gene unclear. The TCR originated in an adult in good health. In DNA form, the CDR3 reads TGTGCCAGCAGTCCGCAGGCTGTGATTACCGGGGAGCTGTTTTTT. The encoded protein is CASSPQAVITGELFF.